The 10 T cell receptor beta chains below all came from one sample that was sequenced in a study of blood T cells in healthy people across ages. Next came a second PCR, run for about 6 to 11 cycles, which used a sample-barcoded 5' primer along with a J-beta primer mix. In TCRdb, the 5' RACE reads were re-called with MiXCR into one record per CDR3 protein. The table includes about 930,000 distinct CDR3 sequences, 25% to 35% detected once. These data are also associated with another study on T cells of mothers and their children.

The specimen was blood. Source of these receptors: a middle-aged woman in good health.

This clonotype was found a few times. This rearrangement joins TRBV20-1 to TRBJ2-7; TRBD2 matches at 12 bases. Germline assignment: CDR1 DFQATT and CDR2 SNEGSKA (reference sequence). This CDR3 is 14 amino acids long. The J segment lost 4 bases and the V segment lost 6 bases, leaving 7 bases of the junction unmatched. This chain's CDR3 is CSAPTSGGRYEQYF. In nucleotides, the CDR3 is TGCAGTGCCCCGACTAGCGGGGGAAGGTACGAGCAGTACTTC.

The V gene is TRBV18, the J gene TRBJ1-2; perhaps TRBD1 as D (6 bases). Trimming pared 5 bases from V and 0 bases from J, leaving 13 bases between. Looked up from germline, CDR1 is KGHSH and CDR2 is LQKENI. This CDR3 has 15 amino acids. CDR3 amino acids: CASSELGQSNYGYTF. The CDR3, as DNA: TGTGCCAGCTCAGAACTAGGACAGTCTAACTATGGCTACACCTTC. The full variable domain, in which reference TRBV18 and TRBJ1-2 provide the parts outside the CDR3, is NAGVMQNPRHLVRRRGQEARLRCSPMKGHSHVYWYRQLPEEGLKFMVYLQKENIIDESGMPKERFSAEFPKEGPSILRIQQVVRGDSAAYFCASSELGQSNYGYTFGSGTRLTVV.

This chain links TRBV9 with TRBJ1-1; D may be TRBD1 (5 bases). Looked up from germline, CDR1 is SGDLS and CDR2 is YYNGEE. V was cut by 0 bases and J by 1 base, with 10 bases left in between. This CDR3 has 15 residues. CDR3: CASSVEGGTNTEAFF. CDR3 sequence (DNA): TGTGCCAGCAGCGTAGAAGGAGGGACGAACACTGAAGCTTTCTTT.

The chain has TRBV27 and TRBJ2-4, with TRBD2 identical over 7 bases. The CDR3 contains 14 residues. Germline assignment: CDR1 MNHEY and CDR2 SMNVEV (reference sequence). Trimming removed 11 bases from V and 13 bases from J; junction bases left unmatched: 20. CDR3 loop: CAGRKRGPNNEQYF. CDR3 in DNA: TGTGCCGGCCGTAAGCGGGGACCAAACAATGAGCAGTACTTC.

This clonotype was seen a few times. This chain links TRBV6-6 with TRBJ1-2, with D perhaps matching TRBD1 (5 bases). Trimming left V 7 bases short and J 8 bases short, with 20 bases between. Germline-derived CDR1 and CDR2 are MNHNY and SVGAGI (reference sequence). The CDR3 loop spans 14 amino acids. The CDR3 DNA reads TGTGCCAGCACCTCGGGGGGTGGAAGGGACGGCTACACCTTC. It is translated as CASTSGGGRDGYTF.

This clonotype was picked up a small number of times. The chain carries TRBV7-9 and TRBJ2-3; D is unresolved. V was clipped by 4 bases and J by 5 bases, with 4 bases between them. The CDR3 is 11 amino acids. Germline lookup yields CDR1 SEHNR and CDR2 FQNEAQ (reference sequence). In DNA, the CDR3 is TGTGCCAGCAGCTCAAAAGATACGCAGTATTTT. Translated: CASSSKDTQYF.

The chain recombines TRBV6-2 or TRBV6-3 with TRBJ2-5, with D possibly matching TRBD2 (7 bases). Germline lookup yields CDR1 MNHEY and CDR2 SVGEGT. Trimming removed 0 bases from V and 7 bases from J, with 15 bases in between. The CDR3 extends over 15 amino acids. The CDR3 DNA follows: TGTGCCAGCAGTTACTCGGGGGGGCCGGAGGGGACCCAGTACTTC. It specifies CASSYSGGPEGTQYF.

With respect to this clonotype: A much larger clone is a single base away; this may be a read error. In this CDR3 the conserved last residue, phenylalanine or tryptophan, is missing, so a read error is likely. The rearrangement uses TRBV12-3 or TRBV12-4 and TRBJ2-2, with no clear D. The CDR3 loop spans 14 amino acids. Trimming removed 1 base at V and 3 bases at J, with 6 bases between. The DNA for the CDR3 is TGTGCCAGCAGTTTAGGAGATTACACCGGGGAGCTGTTTTGT. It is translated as CASSLGDYTGELFC.

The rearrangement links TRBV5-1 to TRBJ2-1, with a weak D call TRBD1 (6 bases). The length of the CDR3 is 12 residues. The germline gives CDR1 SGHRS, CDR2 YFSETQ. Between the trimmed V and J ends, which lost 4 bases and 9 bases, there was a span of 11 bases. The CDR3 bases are TGCGCCAGCAGCGTGGGACAACGTGAGCAGTTCTTC. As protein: CASSVGQREQFF.

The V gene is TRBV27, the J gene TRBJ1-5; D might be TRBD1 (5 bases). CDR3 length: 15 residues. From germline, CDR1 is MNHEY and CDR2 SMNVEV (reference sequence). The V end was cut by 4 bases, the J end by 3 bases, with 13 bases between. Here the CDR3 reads CASSSGGIPNQPQHF. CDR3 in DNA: TGTGCCAGCAGTTCCGGGGGGATCCCCAATCAGCCCCAGCATTTT.